These T cell receptor beta chains were read from a single sample in a study of blood T cell repertoires in COVID-19. The data were produced by immunoSEQ multiplex PCR, yet TCRdb's version contains in-frame clones alone and is incomplete. This table holds some 30,000 clones, over 85% found once. The source material was peripheral blood. The origin of the receptors is a man in his 70s with active or convalescent COVID-19. Both conserved end residues are trimmed from each CDR3. D genes are given only for firm matches.

J: TRBJ1-5; D: .; length: 12; V: TRBV20-1; CDR3: SASSRQSNQPQH
J: TRBJ2-5; D: TRBD1; length: 12; V: TRBV7-9; CDR3: ASSLGQGYETQY
J: TRBJ1-5; D: .; length: 15; V: TRBV19; CDR3: ASSTQSQGFTPQPQH
J: TRBJ2-3; D: .; length: 11; V: TRBV24-1; CDR3: ATSDSLTELQY
J: TRBJ1-5; D: .; length: 11; V: TRBV2; CDR3: ASTKGGNQPQH
J: TRBJ1-1; D: .; length: 11; V: TRBV12-5; CDR3: ASGFDRGTEAF
J: TRBJ1-4; D: .; length: 9; V: TRBV12-3/TRBV12-4; CDR3: ASRLVEKLF
J: TRBJ2-1; D: TRBD1; length: 11; V: TRBV3-1/TRBV3-2; CDR3: ASSQRDSSKEF
J: TRBJ2-2; D: TRBD1; length: 13; V: TRBV7-6; CDR3: ASSSDRGGTGELF
J: TRBJ1-4; D: .; length: 11; V: TRBV7-9; CDR3: ASSLEGGEKLF
J: TRBJ2-7; D: .; length: 13; V: TRBV18; CDR3: ASSTLGQGNGEQY
J: TRBJ1-1; D: .; length: 12; V: TRBV20-1; CDR3: SASRTGTTDEAF
J: TRBJ1-5; D: .; length: 12; V: TRBV27; CDR3: ASSFSQVNQPQH
J: TRBJ1-6; D: .; length: 12; V: TRBV3-1/TRBV3-2; CDR3: ASSHKTGNSPLH
J: TRBJ2-1; D: .; length: 12; V: TRBV15; CDR3: ATSTPLSYNEQF
J: TRBJ1-5; D: .; length: 12; V: TRBV15; CDR3: ATARAGTNQPQH
J: TRBJ1-1; D: .; length: 10; V: TRBV29-1; CDR3: SVDPYNTEAF
J: TRBJ1-3; D: .; length: 13; V: TRBV4-2; CDR3: ASSQEPGSQNTIY
J: TRBJ1-3; D: .; length: 14; V: TRBV7-2; CDR3: ASSLSPGATGNTIY
J: TRBJ1-6; D: .; length: 13; V: TRBV27; CDR3: ASSPPRGGRSPLH
J: TRBJ2-1; D: .; length: 17; V: TRBV27; CDR3: ASSWVKRTGQQSNNEQF
J: TRBJ2-1; D: TRBD2; length: 13; V: TRBV5-1; CDR3: ASSSGLVEGNEQF
J: TRBJ1-1; D: .; length: 12; V: TRBV10-3; CDR3: AISEIRLNTEAF
J: TRBJ1-2; D: TRBD1; length: 13; V: TRBV25-1; CDR3: ASSDWKQGSYGYT
J: TRBJ1-4; D: TRBD1; length: 10; V: TRBV29-1; CDR3: SVGQGGEKLF
J: TRBJ2-1; D: TRBD2; length: 14; V: TRBV19; CDR3: ASSPSGGGSYNEQF
J: TRBJ1-1; D: .; length: 15; V: TRBV5-1; CDR3: ASSLGGSGVANTEAF
J: TRBJ2-5; D: .; length: 11; V: TRBV7-2; CDR3: ASSFYSEETQY
J: TRBJ2-5; D: .; length: 12; V: TRBV7-2; CDR3: ASSLVGGQETQY
J: TRBJ1-2; D: TRBD1; length: 11; V: TRBV12-3/TRBV12-4; CDR3: ASSRQGDYGYT